A selection of T cell receptor beta chains follows, all from one sample in a study of T-cell memory formation after mild COVID-19. TCRdb called the 5' RACE reads again in MiXCR, with one record for every CDR3 protein. The sample contains around 60,000 distinct CDR3 sequences, 9.5% of which appear only once. Sequenced material: PBMCs or a T cell subset sorted from them (not recorded which). All receptors derive from a man aged 18-30 years who had mild COVID-19 (a few samples of this study predate the infection). Cell type and time point are not known. CDR3s include the opening cysteine and the closing phenylalanine or tryptophan. D genes are given only for firm matches. The listing skips clone size in some rows; elsewhere it reads once, few, many or a size class.

d_call: NA; clone_size: few; v_call: TRBV21-1; j_call: TRBJ2-2; cdr3_nt: TGTGCCAGCACCGGTTGGACTAGCGGGCTCACCGGGGAGCTGTTTTTT; cdr3_aa: CASTGWTSGLTGELFF
d_call: TRBD2; clone_size: few; v_call: TRBV9; j_call: TRBJ2-3; cdr3_nt: TGTGCCAGCAGCGTAGTCGGTAGCGGGGGCCCCACAGATACGCAGTATTTT; cdr3_aa: CASSVVGSGGPTDTQYF
d_call: TRBD1; clone_size: NA; v_call: TRBV11-2; j_call: TRBJ1-6; cdr3_nt: TGTGCCAGCAGCCTACAGGGGACTAATTCACCCCTCCACTTT; cdr3_aa: CASSLQGTNSPLHF
d_call: NA; clone_size: many; v_call: TRBV29-1; j_call: TRBJ1-2; cdr3_nt: TGCAGCGACCGAGAAGGAGCCCTATATGGCTACACCTTC; cdr3_aa: CSDREGALYGYTF
d_call: NA; clone_size: NA; v_call: TRBV27; j_call: TRBJ1-2; cdr3_nt: TGTGCCAGCAGATCTGCGGGTTCGAACTATGGCTACACCTTC; cdr3_aa: CASRSAGSNYGYTF
d_call: NA; clone_size: NA; v_call: TRBV18; j_call: TRBJ2-1; cdr3_nt: TGTGCCAGCTCACCAGGGTTCGATGAGCAGTTCTTC; cdr3_aa: CASSPGFDEQFF
d_call: TRBD1; clone_size: few; v_call: TRBV6-5; j_call: TRBJ2-7; cdr3_nt: TGTGCCAGCAACTTACAGGGGGCCTACGAGCAGTACTTC; cdr3_aa: CASNLQGAYEQYF
d_call: NA; clone_size: NA; v_call: TRBV27; j_call: TRBJ1-1; cdr3_nt: TGTGCCAGCAGTTTCAGTCAGGGGCTTGGGTGGGGCACTGAAGCTTTCTTT; cdr3_aa: CASSFSQGLGWGTEAFF
d_call: NA; clone_size: few; v_call: TRBV9; j_call: TRBJ1-2; cdr3_nt: TGTGCCAGCAGCGCCCTCTCCGGGCCCTATGGCTACACCTTC; cdr3_aa: CASSALSGPYGYTF
d_call: TRBD1; clone_size: NA; v_call: TRBV7-2; j_call: TRBJ2-2; cdr3_nt: TGTGCCAGCAGCTTAACAGGGGGTACCGGGGAGCTGTTTTTT; cdr3_aa: CASSLTGGTGELFF
d_call: NA; clone_size: NA; v_call: TRBV28; j_call: TRBJ1-1; cdr3_nt: TGTGCCAGCAGTTTATTGGGGACGGGGGAATTAGCTTTCTTT; cdr3_aa: CASSLLGTGELAFF
d_call: TRBD1; clone_size: NA; v_call: TRBV20-1; j_call: TRBJ2-3; cdr3_nt: TGCAGTGCTAGGGAGACAGGGCGGTCAGATACGCAGTATTTT; cdr3_aa: CSARETGRSDTQYF
d_call: TRBD2; clone_size: NA; v_call: TRBV6-2/TRBV6-3; j_call: TRBJ2-1; cdr3_nt: TGTGCCAGCAGTTATTCAAGCGGGAGGGGGACGTACAATGAGCAGTTCTTC; cdr3_aa: CASSYSSGRGTYNEQFF
d_call: TRBD1; clone_size: many; v_call: TRBV5-1; j_call: TRBJ1-1; cdr3_nt: TGCGCCAGCAGCTCGAAATCAGGGGGCTCTGGCACTGAAGCTTTCTTT; cdr3_aa: CASSSKSGGSGTEAFF
d_call: TRBD1; clone_size: few; v_call: TRBV2; j_call: TRBJ2-7; cdr3_nt: TGTGCCAGCACTCAACAGGGGGAGGATGACGAGCAGTACTTC; cdr3_aa: CASTQQGEDDEQYF
d_call: NA; clone_size: few; v_call: TRBV18; j_call: TRBJ2-3; cdr3_nt: TGTGCCAGCTCTCCGCGAGGCCGAGGTTCCTCCGATACGCAGTATTTT; cdr3_aa: CASSPRGRGSSDTQYF
d_call: NA; clone_size: few; v_call: TRBV3-1; j_call: TRBJ1-4; cdr3_nt: TGTGCCAGCAGCCCGATGGTAGGGTTGCGCGAAAAACTGTTTTTT; cdr3_aa: CASSPMVGLREKLFF
d_call: NA; clone_size: NA; v_call: TRBV12-3/TRBV12-4; j_call: TRBJ2-5; cdr3_nt: TGTGCCAGCAGTCGACTGGACGGCCAAGAGACCCAGTACTTC; cdr3_aa: CASSRLDGQETQYF
d_call: TRBD2; clone_size: many; v_call: TRBV4-2; j_call: TRBJ2-5; cdr3_nt: TGTGCCAGCAGCCAATGGGCGGGGGAAGAGACCCAGTACTTC; cdr3_aa: CASSQWAGEETQYF
d_call: NA; clone_size: NA; v_call: TRBV29-1; j_call: TRBJ1-5; cdr3_nt: TGCAGCGTCCTCTGGGGGGGTAGCAATCAGCCCCAGCATTTT; cdr3_aa: CSVLWGGSNQPQHF
d_call: NA; clone_size: many; v_call: TRBV4-3; j_call: TRBJ2-3; cdr3_nt: TGCGCCAGCAGCCAAGGGGACAGCACAGATACGCAGTATTTT; cdr3_aa: CASSQGDSTDTQYF
d_call: TRBD2; clone_size: NA; v_call: TRBV7-2; j_call: TRBJ2-7; cdr3_nt: TGTGCCAGCAAGCGGGGGGACAGCTCCTACGAGCAGTACTTC; cdr3_aa: CASKRGDSSYEQYF
d_call: NA; clone_size: NA; v_call: TRBV19; j_call: TRBJ1-2; cdr3_nt: TGTGCCAGTAGTATAGCCCAGGAAGGCTACACCTTC; cdr3_aa: CASSIAQEGYTF
d_call: NA; clone_size: NA; v_call: TRBV12-3/TRBV12-4; j_call: TRBJ1-2; cdr3_nt: TGTGCCAGCAGTTTCCAGGGAAATGGCTACACCTTC; cdr3_aa: CASSFQGNGYTF
d_call: NA; clone_size: NA; v_call: TRBV7-2; j_call: TRBJ2-4; cdr3_nt: TGTGCCAGCAGCCCCCCGAGTAAAAACATTCAGTACTTC; cdr3_aa: CASSPPSKNIQYF
d_call: NA; clone_size: few; v_call: TRBV6-5; j_call: TRBJ1-5; cdr3_nt: TGTGCCACGTCAGGGACCAGCAATCAGCCCCAGCATTTT; cdr3_aa: CATSGTSNQPQHF
d_call: NA; clone_size: few; v_call: TRBV10-3; j_call: TRBJ2-7; cdr3_nt: TGTGCCATAACCGGGACGGAGTCCTACGAGCAGTACTTC; cdr3_aa: CAITGTESYEQYF
d_call: NA; clone_size: NA; v_call: TRBV9; j_call: TRBJ1-3; cdr3_nt: TGTGCCAGCAGCGTAGAACCGGGTCAAGTGGGAAACACCATATATTTT; cdr3_aa: CASSVEPGQVGNTIYF